This T cell receptor (beta chain) came from a study of CD8 T cells in ankylosing spondylitis. TCRdb ran MiXCR on the 5' RACE reads and lists one entry per CDR3 protein. The data contain 150,000 to 200,000 distinct CDR3 sequences, 15% to 20% of them seen just once; the ten biggest clones take up roughly 8%. This clonotype has a count of ten or more. V gave up 2 bases and J gave up 5 bases; unmatched junction bases: 0. Germline values: CDR1 MDHEN, CDR2 SYDVKM. The CDR3 totals 13 residues. The genes are TRBV28 and TRBJ2-7; 10 nucleotides align to TRBD1. Material for sequencing was blood, either unsorted or a sorted T cell fraction (not recorded which). This clonotype was obtained from a male donor with ankylosing spondylitis or in good health (not recorded which). In DNA, the CDR3 is TGTGCCAGCAGTTTAGGGACAGGGGACGAGCAGTACTTC. Translation: CASSLGTGDEQYF.